One and the same sample provided the 2 T cell receptor beta chains below, sequenced in a study of PD-1 blockade in mismatch repair-deficient tumors. The repertoire was sequenced with immunoSEQ multiplex PCR; TCRdb's copy has only in-frame clones and lacks some. The sample shows 70,000 to 90,000 clones, approximately 81% of them seen only once. The specimen was peripheral blood, collected 44 weeks after starting pembrolizumab. All receptors come from an adult with mismatch repair-deficient cancer.

V usage is TRBV4-1 and J usage is TRBJ2-5, with 8 nucleotides matching TRBD2. The trim removed 6 bases at V and 2 bases at J, leaving 5 bases unmatched. The CDR3 has 14 residues. Germline CDR1 reads MGHRA; CDR2 reads YSYEKL. The CDR3 DNA is TGCGCCAGCAGGTTAACTAGCGGACAAGAGACCCAGTACTTC. Translation: CASRLTSGQETQYF.

The chain links TRBV7-9 to TRBJ1-2; maybe TRBD1 (5 bases). Germline loops: CDR1 SEHNR, CDR2 FQNEAQ (reference sequence). Trimming pared 1 base from V and 8 bases from J, leaving 14 bases between. This CDR3 has 14 residues. CDR3: CASSLGWGTGGYTF. In DNA form, the CDR3 reads TGTGCCAGCAGCTTAGGATGGGGGACTGGGGGCTACACCTTC.